This T cell receptor (beta chain) was captured by sequencing in a study of blood T cell repertoires in COVID-19 (dated by TCRdb to about 2020). General notes on the study: Collaborator samples came from the United States, Italy and Spain and covered acute and convalescent phases of COVID-19. Sample metadata almost always included a de-identified subject ID, COVID-19 status, age in years and sex. The samples were drawn from two sources: the first 160 participants of the ongoing ImmuneRACE study, and some 1,300 subjects contributed by 6 global collaborators. Where available, HLA class I and class II types were taken from metadata supplied by the sample provider and were not determined by assay-based typing. Deeply sampled blood TCRbeta repertoires from subjects exposed to, actively infected with, or recovered from COVID-19 were included in the dataset. The material from the prospective study consisted of cDNA or gDNA derived from T cells, B-cell-depleted T cells, or PBMCs. The repertoires were released in a freely available public database meant as a resource for research on the immune response to SARS-CoV-2. Broader findings and caveats from the paper: The quantity of clinical and demographic metadata differed by source and by participant and was supplied without curation.

This clone was observed a single time. The antigen it binds to is not known. Base qualities are not provided; no much larger clone lies one nucleotide away. Each collaborating institution followed its own protocols to collect whole blood in K2EDTA tubes. For TCRbeta analysis, collaborators shipped samples in one of three forms: frozen whole blood, isolated PBMCs, or DNA extracted from either of those sample types. TCRbeta CDR3 regions were amplified from genomic DNA using the immunoSEQ Assay, a bias-controlled multiplex PCR. The authors' pipeline ran thus. Nucleated cell counts per sample were estimated from amplification of reference gene primers within the assay. To quantify the absolute abundance of each unique TCRbeta CDR3 rearrangement, sequence reads were collapsed and filtered. For each sample, productive Simpson clonality was calculated by taking the square root of Simpson's diversity index across productive rearrangements. TCRdb limited this immuneACCESS table to in-frame rearrangements with V and J called. A share of clones is missing; checked studies link under half to unresolved V genes, and the rest is unexplained. V, J and clone size reflect that table, while D and trimming were determined from the DNA. Present in this sample are fewer than 15,000 clones, about 78% of which were seen just once. The ten largest clonotypes hold about 35% of the sample.

Sequenced input: peripheral blood. This TCR was sampled from a human donor in a cohort sampled during active COVID-19.

The CDR3 in this case is CASSFSQGARTGELFF. The DNA is as follows: TGTGCCAGCAGCTTTTCACAGGGGGCGAGGACCGGGGAGCTGTTTTTT. Recombination linked TRBV7-2 to TRBJ2-2, and 9 junctional nucleotides match TRBD1. Sequences SGHTA (CDR1) and FQGNSA (CDR2) are obtained from the germline V gene. V lost 3 bases and J lost 5 bases, and the count of bases not matched to a germline gene is 7. The CDR3 runs 16 residues from the cysteine to the phenylalanine. Only the CDR3 DNA is retained, 48 bases long and in frame from the first base.